This TCR beta chain was sequenced in a study of shared clonotypes between healthy human individuals. Regarding the study as a whole: The naive CD4 repertoires of a few donors were compared, and roughly 5% of clonotypes were shared. Naive subsets tended to show greater estimated richness than memory subsets. Owing to a small donor count, the genetic and exposure-history diversity represented was limited.

V lost 6 bases, J lost 2 bases, and 13 bases lay in between. Germline V CDR1 and CDR2: PRHDT, FYEKMQ (reference sequence). This CDR3 contains 14 residues. The naive CD8 subset, CD45RO-negative cells positively selected for CCR7, excluded terminally differentiated effector memory CD45RA+ cells. About this clone: Its antigen is still unknown.

Clones were read by immunoSEQ multiplex PCR, and TCRdb kept only the in-frame ones, dropping some. The top ten clones hold 1.1% of a sample with some 2.1 million clones, less than 95% of them seen once. The chain employs TRBV13 and TRBJ1-2; D not certain. This receptor was taken from a man aged 18 to 29 in good health. Sequences were obtained from naive CD8+ T cells sorted from blood. CDR3 in amino acids: CASSTFSANYGYTF. DNA for the CDR3: TGTGCCAGCAGTACGTTTAGCGCGAACTATGGCTACACCTTC. The full variable domain, with the rest looked up from reference TRBV13 and TRBJ1-2, is AAGVIQSPRHLIKEKRETATLKCYPIPRHDTVYWYQQGPGQDPQFLISFYEKMQSDKGSIPDRFSAQQFSDYHSELNMSSLELGDSALYFCASSTFSANYGYTFGSGTRLTVV.